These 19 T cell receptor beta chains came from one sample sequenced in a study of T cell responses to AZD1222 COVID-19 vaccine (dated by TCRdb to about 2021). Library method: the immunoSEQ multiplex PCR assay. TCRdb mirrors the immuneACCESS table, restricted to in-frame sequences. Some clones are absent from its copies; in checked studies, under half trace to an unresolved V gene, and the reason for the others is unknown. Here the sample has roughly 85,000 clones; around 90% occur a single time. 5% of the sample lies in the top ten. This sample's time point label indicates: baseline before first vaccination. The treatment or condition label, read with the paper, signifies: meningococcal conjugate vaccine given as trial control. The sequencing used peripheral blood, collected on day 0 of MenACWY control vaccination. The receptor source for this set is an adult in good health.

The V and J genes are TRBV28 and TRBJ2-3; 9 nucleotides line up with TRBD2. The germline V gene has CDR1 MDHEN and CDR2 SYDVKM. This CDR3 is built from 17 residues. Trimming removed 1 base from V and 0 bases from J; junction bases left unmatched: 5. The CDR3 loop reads CASSLSLAGTSTDTQYF. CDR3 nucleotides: TGTGCCAGCAGTTTATCGCTAGCGGGGACCAGCACAGATACGCAGTATTTT.

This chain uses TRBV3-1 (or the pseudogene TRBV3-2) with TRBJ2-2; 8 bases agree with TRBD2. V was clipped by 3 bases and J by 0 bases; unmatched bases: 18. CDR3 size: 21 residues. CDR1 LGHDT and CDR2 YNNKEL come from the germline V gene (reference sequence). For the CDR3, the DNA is TGTGCCAGCAGCCACCTCCCCGGGAGGGGCCGACTGATAGCGAACACCGGGGAGCTGTTTTTT. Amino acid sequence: CASSHLPGRGRLIANTGELFF.

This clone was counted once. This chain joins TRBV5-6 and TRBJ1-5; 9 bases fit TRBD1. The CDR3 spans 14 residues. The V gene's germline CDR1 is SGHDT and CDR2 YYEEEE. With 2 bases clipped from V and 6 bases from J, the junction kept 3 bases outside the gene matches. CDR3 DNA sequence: TGTGCCAGCAGCTTTCGACAGGGGGGTCAGCCCCAGCATTTT. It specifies CASSFRQGGQPQHF. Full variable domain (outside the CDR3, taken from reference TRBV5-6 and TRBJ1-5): DAGVTQSPTHLIKTRGQQVTLRCSPKSGHDTVSWYQQALGQGPQFIFQYYEEEERQRGNFPDRFSGHQFPNYSSELNVNALLLGDSALYLCASSFRQGGQPQHFGDGTRLSIL.

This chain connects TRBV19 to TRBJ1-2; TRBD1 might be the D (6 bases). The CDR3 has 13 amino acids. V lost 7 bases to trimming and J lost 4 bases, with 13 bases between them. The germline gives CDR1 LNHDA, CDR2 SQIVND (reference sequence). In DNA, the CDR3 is TGTGCCAGTAACCCCGGACAGCTCTATGGCTACACCTTC. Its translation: CASNPGQLYGYTF.

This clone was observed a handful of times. The CDR3 sequence: CAWSVGGGWITDTQYF. In nucleotides, the CDR3 is TGTGCCTGGAGTGTGGGGGGAGGTTGGATCACAGATACGCAGTATTTT. The rearrangement joins TRBV30 to TRBJ2-3; tentatively, D is TRBD2 (6 bases). In germline, CDR1 is GTSNPN, CDR2 SVGIG (reference sequence). Trimming stripped 0 bases from V and 2 bases from J, with 15 bases between. The CDR3 loop spans 16 amino acids.

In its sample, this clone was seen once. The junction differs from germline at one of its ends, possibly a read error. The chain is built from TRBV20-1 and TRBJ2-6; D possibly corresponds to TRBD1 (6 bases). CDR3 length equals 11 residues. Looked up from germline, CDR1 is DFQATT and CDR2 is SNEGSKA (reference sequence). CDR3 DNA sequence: TGCAGCGCCACGGACAGTGCCGACTTGGCTTTC. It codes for CSATDSADLAF.

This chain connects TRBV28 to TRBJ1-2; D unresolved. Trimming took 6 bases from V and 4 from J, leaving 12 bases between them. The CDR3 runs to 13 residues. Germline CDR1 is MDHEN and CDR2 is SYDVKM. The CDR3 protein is CASRREVGYGYTF. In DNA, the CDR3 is TGTGCCAGCAGAAGGGAGGTCGGCTATGGCTACACCTTC.

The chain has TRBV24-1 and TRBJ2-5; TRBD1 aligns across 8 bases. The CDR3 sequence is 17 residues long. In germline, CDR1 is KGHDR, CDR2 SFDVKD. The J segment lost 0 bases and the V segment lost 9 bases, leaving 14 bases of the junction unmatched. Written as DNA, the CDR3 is TGTGCCACCTGGCGGGCAGGGGGCGACGGGTACCAAGAGACCCAGTACTTC. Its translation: CATWRAGGDGYQETQYF.

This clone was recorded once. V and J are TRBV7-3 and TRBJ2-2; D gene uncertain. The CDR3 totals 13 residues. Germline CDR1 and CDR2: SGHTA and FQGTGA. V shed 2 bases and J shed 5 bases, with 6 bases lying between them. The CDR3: CASSLDITGELFF. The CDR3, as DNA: TGTGCCAGCAGCTTAGATATTACCGGGGAGCTGTTTTTT. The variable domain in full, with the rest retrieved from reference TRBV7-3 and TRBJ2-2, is GAGVSQTPSNKVTEKGKYVELRCDPISGHTALYWYRQSLGQGPEFLIYFQGTGAADDSGLPNDRFFAVRPEGSVSTLKIQRTERGDSAVYLCASSLDITGELFFGEGSRLTVL.

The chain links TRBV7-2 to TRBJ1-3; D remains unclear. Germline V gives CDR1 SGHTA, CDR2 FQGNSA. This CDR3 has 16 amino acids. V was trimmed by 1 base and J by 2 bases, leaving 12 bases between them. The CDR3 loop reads CASSLGPLGAGNTIYF. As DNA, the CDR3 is TGTGCCAGCAGCTTAGGCCCTCTCGGGGCTGGAAACACCATATATTTT.

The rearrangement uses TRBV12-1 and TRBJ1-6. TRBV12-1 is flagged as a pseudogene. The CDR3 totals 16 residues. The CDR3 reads CASSSSSTCRNSPLHF. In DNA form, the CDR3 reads TGTGCCAGCAGCTCCTCTTCAACATGTAGGAATTCACCCCTCCACTTT.

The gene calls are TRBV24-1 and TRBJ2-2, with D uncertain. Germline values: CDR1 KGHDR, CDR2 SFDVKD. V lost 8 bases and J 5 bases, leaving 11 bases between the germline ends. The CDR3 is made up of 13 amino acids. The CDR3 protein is CATNSDPTGELFF. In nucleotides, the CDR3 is TGTGCCACCAATTCCGACCCGACCGGGGAGCTGTTTTTT.

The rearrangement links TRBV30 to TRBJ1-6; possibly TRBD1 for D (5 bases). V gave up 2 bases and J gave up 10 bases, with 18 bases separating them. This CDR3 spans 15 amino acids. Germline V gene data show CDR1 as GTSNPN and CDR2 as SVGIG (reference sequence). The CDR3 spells CAWSTGRASSSPLHF. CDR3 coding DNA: TGTGCCTGGAGTACCGGCAGGGCCTCCTCGTCACCCCTCCACTTT.

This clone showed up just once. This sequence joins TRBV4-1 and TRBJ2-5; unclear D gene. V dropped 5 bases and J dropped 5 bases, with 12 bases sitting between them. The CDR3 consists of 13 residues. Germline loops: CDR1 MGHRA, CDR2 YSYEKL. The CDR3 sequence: CASSTMGLETQYF. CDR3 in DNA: TGCGCCAGCAGCACCATGGGGTTGGAGACCCAGTACTTC.

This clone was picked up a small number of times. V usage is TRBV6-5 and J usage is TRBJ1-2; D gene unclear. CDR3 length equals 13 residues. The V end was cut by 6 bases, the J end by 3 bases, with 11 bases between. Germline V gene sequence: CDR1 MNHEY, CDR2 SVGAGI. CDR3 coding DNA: TGTGCCAGCAGCCACCAGCCAGACTATGGCTACACCTTC. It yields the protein CASSHQPDYGYTF.

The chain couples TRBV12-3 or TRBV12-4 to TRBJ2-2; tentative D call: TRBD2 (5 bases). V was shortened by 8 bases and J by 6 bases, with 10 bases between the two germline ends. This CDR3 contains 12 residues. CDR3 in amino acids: CASLTRAGELFF. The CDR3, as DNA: TGTGCCAGCTTAACGAGGGCCGGGGAGCTGTTTTTT.

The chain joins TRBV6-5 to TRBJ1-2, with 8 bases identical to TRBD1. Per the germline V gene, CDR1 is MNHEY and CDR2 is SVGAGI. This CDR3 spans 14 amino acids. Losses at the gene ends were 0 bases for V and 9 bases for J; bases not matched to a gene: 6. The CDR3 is CASSYSLTGDSYTF. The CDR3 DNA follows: TGTGCCAGCAGTTACTCCTTGACAGGGGATAGCTACACCTTC.

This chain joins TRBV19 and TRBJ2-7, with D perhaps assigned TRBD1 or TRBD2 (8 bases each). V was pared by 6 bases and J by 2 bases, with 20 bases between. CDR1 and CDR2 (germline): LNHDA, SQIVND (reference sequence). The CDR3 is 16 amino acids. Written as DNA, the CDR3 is TGTGCCAGTAGCCCTGGACAGGGACTAGTAACCTACGAGCAGTACTTC. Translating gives CASSPGQGLVTYEQYF.

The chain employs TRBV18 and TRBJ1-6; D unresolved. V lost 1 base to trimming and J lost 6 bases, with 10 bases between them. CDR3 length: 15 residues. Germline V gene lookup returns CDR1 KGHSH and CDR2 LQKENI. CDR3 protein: CASSPQALGNSPLHF. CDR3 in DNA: TGTGCCAGCTCACCACAAGCGCTCGGTAATTCACCCCTCCACTTT.